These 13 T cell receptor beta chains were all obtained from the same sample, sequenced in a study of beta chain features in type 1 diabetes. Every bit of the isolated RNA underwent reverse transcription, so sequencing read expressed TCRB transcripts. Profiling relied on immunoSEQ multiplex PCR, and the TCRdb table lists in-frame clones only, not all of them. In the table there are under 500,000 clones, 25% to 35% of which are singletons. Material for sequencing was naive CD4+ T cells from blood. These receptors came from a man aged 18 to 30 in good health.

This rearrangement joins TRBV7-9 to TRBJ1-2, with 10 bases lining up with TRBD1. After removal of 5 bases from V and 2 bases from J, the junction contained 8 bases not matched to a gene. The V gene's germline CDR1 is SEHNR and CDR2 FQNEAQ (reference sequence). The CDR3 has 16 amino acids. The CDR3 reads CASSQPGTGDNYGYTF. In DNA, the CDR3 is TGTGCCAGCAGCCAGCCTGGGACAGGGGACAACTATGGCTACACCTTC.

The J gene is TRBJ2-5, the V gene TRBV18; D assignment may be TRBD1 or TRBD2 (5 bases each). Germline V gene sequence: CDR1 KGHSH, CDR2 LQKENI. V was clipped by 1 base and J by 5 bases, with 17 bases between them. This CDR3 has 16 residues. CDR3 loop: CASSPQASPEGETQYF. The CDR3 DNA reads TGTGCCAGCTCACCACAAGCTAGCCCCGAGGGGGAGACCCAGTACTTC.

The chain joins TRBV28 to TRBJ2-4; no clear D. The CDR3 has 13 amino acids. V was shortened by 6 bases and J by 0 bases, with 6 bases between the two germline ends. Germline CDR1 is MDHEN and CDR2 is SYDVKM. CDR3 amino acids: CASRQLAKNIQYF. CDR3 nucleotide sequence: TGTGCCAGCAGACAGTTAGCCAAAAACATTCAGTACTTC. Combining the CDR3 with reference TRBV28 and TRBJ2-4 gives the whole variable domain DVKVTQSSRYLVKRTGEKVFLECVQDMDHENMFWYRQDPGLGLRLIYFSYDVKMKEKGDIPEGYSVSREKKERFSLILESASTNQTSMYLCASRQLAKNIQYFGAGTRLSVL.

The CDR3 is CSVTRTSVLIEQYF. The CDR3 DNA reads TGCAGCGTCACAAGGACTAGCGTCCTGATCGAGCAGTACTTC. This sequence joins TRBV29-1 and TRBJ2-7; the match to TRBD2 covers 9 bases. This CDR3 region has 14 residues. Germline V gene sequence: CDR1 SQVTM, CDR2 ANQGSEA. Trimming cost V 6 bases and J 6 bases; bases outside gene matches: 12.

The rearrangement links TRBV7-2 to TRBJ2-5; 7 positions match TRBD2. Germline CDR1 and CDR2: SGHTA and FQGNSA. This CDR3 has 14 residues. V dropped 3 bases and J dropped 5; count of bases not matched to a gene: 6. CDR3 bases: TGTGCCAGCAGCTTGGGCGGGAGACCTGAGACCCAGTACTTC. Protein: CASSLGGRPETQYF. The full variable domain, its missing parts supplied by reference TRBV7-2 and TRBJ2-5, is GAGVSQSPSNKVTEKGKDVELRCDPISGHTALYWYRQSLGQGLEFLIYFQGNSAPDKSGLPSDRFSAERTGGSVSTLTIQRTQQEDSAVYLCASSLGGRPETQYFGPGTRLLVL.

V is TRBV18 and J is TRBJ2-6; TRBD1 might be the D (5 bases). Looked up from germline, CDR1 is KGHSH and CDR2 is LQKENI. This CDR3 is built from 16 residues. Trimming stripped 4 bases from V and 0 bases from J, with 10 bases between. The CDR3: CASSRGPVSGANVLTF. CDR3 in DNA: TGTGCCAGCTCACGGGGCCCCGTCTCTGGGGCCAACGTCCTGACTTTC.

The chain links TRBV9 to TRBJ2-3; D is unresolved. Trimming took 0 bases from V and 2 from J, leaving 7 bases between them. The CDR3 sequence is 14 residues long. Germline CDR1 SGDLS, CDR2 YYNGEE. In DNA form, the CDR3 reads TGTGCCAGCAGCGTAGACGGCCACACAGATACGCAGTATTTT. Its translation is CASSVDGHTDTQYF.

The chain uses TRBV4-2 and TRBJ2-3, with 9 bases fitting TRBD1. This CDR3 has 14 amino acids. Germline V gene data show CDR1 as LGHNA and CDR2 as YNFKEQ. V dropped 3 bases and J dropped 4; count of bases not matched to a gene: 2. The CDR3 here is CASSQRDRADTQYF. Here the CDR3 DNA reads TGTGCCAGCAGCCAGAGGGACAGGGCAGATACGCAGTATTTT.

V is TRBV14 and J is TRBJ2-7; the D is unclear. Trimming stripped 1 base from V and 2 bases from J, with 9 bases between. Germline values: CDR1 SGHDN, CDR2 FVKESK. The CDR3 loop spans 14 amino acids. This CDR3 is CASSQGGRTYEQYF. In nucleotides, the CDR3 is TGTGCCAGCAGCCAAGGAGGACGGACCTACGAGCAGTACTTC.

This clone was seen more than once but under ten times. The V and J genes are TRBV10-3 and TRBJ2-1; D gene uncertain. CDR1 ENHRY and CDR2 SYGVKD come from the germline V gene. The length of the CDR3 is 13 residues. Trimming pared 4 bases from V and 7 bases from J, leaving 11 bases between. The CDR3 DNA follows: TGTGCCATCAGTGTTACCAGTGGGAATGAGCAGTTCTTC. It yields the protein CAISVTSGNEQFF.

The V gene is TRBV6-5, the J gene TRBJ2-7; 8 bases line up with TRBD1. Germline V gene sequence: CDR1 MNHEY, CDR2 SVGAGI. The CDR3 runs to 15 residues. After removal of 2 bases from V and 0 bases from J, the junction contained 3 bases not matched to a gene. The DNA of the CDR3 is TGTGCCAGCAGTTACCGGGACAGGAGCTCCTACGAGCAGTACTTC. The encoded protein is CASSYRDRSSYEQYF.

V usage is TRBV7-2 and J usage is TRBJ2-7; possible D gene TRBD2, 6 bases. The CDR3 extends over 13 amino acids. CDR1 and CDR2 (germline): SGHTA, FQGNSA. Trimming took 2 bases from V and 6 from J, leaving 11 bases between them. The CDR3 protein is CASSLLRGSEQYF. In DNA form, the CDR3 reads TGTGCCAGCAGCTTATTGCGGGGTTCCGAGCAGTACTTC.

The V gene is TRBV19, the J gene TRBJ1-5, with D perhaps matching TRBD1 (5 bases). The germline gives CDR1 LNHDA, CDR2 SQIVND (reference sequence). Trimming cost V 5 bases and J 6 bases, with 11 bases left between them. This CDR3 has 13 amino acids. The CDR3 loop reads CASSGQGGQPQHF. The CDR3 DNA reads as TGTGCCAGTAGTGGGCAGGGAGGTCAGCCCCAGCATTTT.